The rows below give T cell receptor beta chains drawn from one sample of a study of CD8+ T cells in alopecia areata. Profiled with immunoSEQ multiplex PCR; TCRdb holds only in-frame clones, not every one. The sample includes about 290,000 clones, roughly 60% seen only once; the top ten take approximately 1.8%. Specimen: CD4+ T cells sorted from blood, collected at week 24, from a patient treated with tofacitinib. The origin of the receptors is a human donor with alopecia areata. The CDR3 runs from the conserved cysteine through the conserved F or W. D genes are given only for firm matches. Size values are once, few and many counts, or a class for expanded clones, and some rows have none.

TRBV20-1	-	TRBJ2-1	-	CSTSVPSEQFF	-
TRBV6-1	few	TRBJ2-5	-	CASSEPLQETQYF	TGTGCCAGCAGTGAGCCCCTCCAGGAGACCCAGTACTTC
TRBV7-2	few	TRBJ1-2	-	CASSYDQGYTF	TGTGCCAGCAGCTATGACCAGGGCTACACCTTC
TRBV9	few	TRBJ2-1	TRBD2	CASSVYSGGQQFF	TGTGCCAGCAGCGTCTATAGCGGGGGGCAACAGTTCTTC
TRBV5-1	few	TRBJ2-4	-	CASSLVFSSKNIQYF	TGCGCCAGCAGCTTGGTATTCAGTTCCAAAAACATTCAGTACTTC
TRBV7-2	-	TRBJ2-1	-	CASSLGAPNEQFF	TGTGCCAGCAGCCTAGGGGCCCCCAATGAGCAGTTCTTC
TRBV5-1	-	TRBJ2-5	-	CASKALGVQETQYF	TGCGCCAGTAAGGCCCTAGGGGTCCAAGAGACCCAGTACTTC
TRBV7-4	-	TRBJ2-1	-	CASSLVPLPTHNEQFF	TGTGCCAGCAGCTTAGTCCCCCTTCCCACCCACAATGAGCAGTTCTTC
TRBV30	few	TRBJ2-2	-	CAWRKEYRDTGELFF	TGTGCCTGGAGGAAGGAGTATAGGGACACCGGGGAGCTGTTTTTT
TRBV4-1	-	TRBJ2-7	-	CASSFEVSYEQYF	TGCGCCAGCAGCTTCGAGGTTTCCTACGAGCAGTACTTC
TRBV7-2	-	TRBJ2-3	-	CASSFEMGDTQYF	TGTGCCAGCAGCTTCGAAATGGGGGATACGCAGTATTTT
TRBV7-6	once	TRBJ2-5	TRBD2	CASSWGSSGGPRQETQYF	TGTGCCAGCAGCTGGGGGTCTAGCGGGGGGCCCCGCCAAGAGACCCAGTACTTC
TRBV9	few	TRBJ1-3	-	CASGHRAGISGNTIYF	TGTGCCAGCGGCCATCGAGCAGGGATTTCTGGAAACACCATATATTTT
TRBV5-4	few	TRBJ2-3	TRBD1	CASSTPGTGISDTQYF	TGTGCCAGCAGCACCCCCGGGACAGGGATATCTGATACGCAGTATTTT
TRBV30	few	TRBJ2-3	TRBD1	CALKSKTGPGWGTDTQYF	TGTGCCCTCAAGTCTAAGACAGGGCCGGGTTGGGGCACAGATACGCAGTATTTT
TRBV19	-	TRBJ2-1	TRBD1	CASSLDRGHEQFF	TGTGCCAGTAGCCTTGACAGGGGGCATGAGCAGTTCTTC
TRBV25-1	-	TRBJ2-2	-	CASSDPGLSGELFF	TGTGCCAGCAGTGACCCCGGACTTTCCGGGGAGCTGTTTTTT
TRBV4-1	-	TRBJ1-6	TRBD1	CASSQGQGAGGLHF	TGCGCCAGCAGCCAAGGACAGGGGGCTGGGGGTCTCCACTTT
TRBV5-1	few	TRBJ2-7	TRBD1	CASSPLRTGPADF	TGCGCCAGCAGCCCCCTCCGGACAGGCCCCGCGGACTTC
TRBV5-6	few	TRBJ1-2	TRBD1	CASSAHRGRIANYGYTF	TGTGCCAGCAGCGCGCACAGGGGGCGAATCGCTAACTATGGCTACACCTTC
TRBV7-2	-	TRBJ2-5	TRBD2	CASSFASGGLETQYF	TGTGCCAGCAGCTTCGCTAGCGGGGGCTTGGAGACCCAGTACTTC
TRBV5-1	-	TRBJ2-5	-	CASSLGAGQETQYF	TGCGCCAGCAGCTTGGGGGCAGGCCAAGAGACCCAGTACTTC
TRBV2	once	TRBJ1-1	TRBD1	CASSLTGMNTEAFF	TGTGCCAGCAGTTTGACAGGGATGAACACTGAAGCTTTCTTT
TRBV11-2	-	TRBJ2-3	-	CASAKEGDTTDTQYF	TGTGCCAGCGCTAAAGAAGGGGACACGACAGATACGCAGTATTTT
TRBV18	-	TRBJ1-2	-	CASSHDDGYGYTF	TGTGCCAGCTCTCATGATGACGGCTATGGCTACACCTTC
TRBV19	few	TRBJ2-3	TRBD2	CASSIGTSSGTDTQYF	TGTGCCAGTAGTATCGGGACTAGTTCGGGCACAGATACGCAGTATTTT
TRBV2	-	TRBJ2-7	TRBD1	CASRDRGSYEQYF	TGTGCCAGCAGGGACAGGGGGTCCTACGAGCAGTACTTC
TRBV20-1	-	TRBJ2-7	-	CSARRSYEQYF	TGCAGTGCTCGTCGGTCCTACGAGCAGTACTTC
TRBV5-4	-	TRBJ1-6	TRBD1	CASSLKQGASSPLHF	TGTGCCAGCAGCTTGAAACAGGGGGCGAGTTCACCCCTCCACTTT
TRBV5-1	few	TRBJ1-2	-	CASSLEGYYGYTF	TGCGCCAGCAGCTTGGAAGGCTACTATGGCTACACCTTC
TRBV25-1	-	TRBJ2-7	TRBD2	CASRWSSGTYEQYF	TGTGCCAGCCGATGGTCTAGCGGTACCTACGAGCAGTACTTC
TRBV15	-	TRBJ1-2	TRBD1	CATSIERDRPYTF	TGTGCCACCAGCATCGAGAGGGACAGACCCTACACCTTC
TRBV29-1	few	TRBJ1-2	-	CSVEEGQIYGYTF	TGCAGCGTTGAGGAAGGACAAATCTATGGCTACACCTTC